What follows describes a single T cell receptor (beta chain). The data were taken from a study of blood T cell repertoires in COVID-19. Unmatched junction bases numbered 5, after V lost 4 bases and J lost 4 bases. Germline CDR1 SGHTA, CDR2 FQGTGA. This CDR3 is built from 15 residues. Libraries were prepared by immunoSEQ multiplex PCR; TCRdb keeps only in-frame clonotypes and omits some of them. In the table there are around 140,000 clones, nearly 90% of which are singletons. The sequencing input was peripheral blood. The J gene is TRBJ2-2, the V gene TRBV7-3; TRBD1 aligns across 8 bases. This sequence originates from a man aged 65 to 79 with acute or convalescent COVID-19. The CDR3 DNA is TGTGCCAGCAGCTCAAGACAGGGGCCCACCGGGGAGCTGTTTTTT. Amino acids: CASSSRQGPTGELFF.